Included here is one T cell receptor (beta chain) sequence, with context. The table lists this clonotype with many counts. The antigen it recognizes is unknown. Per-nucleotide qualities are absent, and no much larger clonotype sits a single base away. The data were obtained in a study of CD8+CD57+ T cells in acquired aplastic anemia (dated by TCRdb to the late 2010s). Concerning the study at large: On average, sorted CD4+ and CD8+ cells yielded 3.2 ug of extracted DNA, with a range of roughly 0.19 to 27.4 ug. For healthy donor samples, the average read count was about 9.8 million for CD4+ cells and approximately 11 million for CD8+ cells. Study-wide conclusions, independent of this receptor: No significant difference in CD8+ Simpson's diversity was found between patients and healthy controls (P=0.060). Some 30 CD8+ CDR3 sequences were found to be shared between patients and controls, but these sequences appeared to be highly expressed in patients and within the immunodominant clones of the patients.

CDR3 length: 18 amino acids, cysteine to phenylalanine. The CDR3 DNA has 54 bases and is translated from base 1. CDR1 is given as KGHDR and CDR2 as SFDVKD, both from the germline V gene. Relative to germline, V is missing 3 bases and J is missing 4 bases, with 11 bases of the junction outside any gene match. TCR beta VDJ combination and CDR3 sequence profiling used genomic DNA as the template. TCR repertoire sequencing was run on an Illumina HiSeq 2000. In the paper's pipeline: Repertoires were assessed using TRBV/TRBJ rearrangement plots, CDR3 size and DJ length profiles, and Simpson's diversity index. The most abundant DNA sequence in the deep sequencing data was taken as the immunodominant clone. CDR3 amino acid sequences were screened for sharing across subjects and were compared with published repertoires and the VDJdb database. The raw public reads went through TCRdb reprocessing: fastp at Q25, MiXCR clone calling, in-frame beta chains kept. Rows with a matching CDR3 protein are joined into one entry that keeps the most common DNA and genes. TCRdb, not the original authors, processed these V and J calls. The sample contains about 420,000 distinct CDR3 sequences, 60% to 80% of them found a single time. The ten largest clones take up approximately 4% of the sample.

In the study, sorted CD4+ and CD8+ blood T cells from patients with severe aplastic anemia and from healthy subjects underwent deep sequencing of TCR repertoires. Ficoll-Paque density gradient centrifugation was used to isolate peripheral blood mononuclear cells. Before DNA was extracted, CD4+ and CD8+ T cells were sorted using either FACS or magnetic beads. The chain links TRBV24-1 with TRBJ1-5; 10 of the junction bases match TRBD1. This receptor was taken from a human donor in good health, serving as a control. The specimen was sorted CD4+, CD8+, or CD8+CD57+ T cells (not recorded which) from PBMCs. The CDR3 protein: CATSDVPTGTGDNQPQHF. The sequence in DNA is TGTGCCACCAGTGATGTACCGACCGGGACAGGGGATAATCAGCCCCAGCATTTT.